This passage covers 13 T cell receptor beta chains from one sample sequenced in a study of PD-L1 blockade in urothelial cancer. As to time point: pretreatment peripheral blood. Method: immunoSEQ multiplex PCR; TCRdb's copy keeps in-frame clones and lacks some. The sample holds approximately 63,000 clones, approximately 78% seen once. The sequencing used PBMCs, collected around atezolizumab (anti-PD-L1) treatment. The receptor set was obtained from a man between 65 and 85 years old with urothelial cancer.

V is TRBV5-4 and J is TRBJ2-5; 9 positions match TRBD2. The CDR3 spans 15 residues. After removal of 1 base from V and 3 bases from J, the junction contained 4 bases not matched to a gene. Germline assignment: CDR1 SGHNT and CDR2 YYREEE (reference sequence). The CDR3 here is CASSLRTSVEETQYF. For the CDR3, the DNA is TGTGCCAGCAGCTTGAGGACTAGCGTCGAAGAGACCCAGTACTTC.

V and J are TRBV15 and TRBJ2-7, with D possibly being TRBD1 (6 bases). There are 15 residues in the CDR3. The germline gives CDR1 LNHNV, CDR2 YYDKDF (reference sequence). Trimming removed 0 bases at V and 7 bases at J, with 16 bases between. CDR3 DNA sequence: TGTGCCACCAGCAGAGATCTGGACAGTCCTACGGAGCAGTACTTC. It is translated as CATSRDLDSPTEQYF.

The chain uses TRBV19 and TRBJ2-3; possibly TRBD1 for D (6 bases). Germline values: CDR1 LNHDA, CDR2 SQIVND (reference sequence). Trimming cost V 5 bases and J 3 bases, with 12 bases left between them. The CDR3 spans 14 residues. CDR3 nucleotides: TGTGCCAGTAGTCCCCGACAGGTGACAGATACGCAGTATTTT. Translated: CASSPRQVTDTQYF.

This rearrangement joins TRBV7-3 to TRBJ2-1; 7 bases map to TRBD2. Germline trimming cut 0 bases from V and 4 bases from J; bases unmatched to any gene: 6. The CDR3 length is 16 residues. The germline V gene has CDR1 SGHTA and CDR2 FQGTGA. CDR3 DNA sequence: TGTGCCAGCAGCTTAACGATCAGCGGGACTTACAATGAGCAGTTCTTC. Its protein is CASSLTISGTYNEQFF.

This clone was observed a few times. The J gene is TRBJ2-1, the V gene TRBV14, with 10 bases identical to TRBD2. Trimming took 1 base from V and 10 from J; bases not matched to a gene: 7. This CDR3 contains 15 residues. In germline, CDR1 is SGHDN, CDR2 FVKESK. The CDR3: CASSQGLAGVSEQFF. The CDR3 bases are TGTGCCAGCAGCCAAGGGCTAGCGGGAGTATCGGAGCAGTTCTTC.

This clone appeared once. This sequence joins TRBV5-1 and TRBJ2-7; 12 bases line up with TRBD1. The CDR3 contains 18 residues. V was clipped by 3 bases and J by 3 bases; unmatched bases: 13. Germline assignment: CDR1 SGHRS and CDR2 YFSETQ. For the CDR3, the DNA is TGCGCCAGCAGCTGGGTACCGCCGGGACAGGGGGCAGGCTACGAGCAGTACTTC. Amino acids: CASSWVPPGQGAGYEQYF. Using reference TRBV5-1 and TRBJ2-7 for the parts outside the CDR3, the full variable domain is KAGVTQTPRYLIKTRGQQVTLSCSPISGHRSVSWYQQTPGQGLQFLFEYFSETQRNKGNFPGRFSGRQFSNSRSEMNVSTLELGDSALYLCASSWVPPGQGAGYEQYFGPGTRLTVT.

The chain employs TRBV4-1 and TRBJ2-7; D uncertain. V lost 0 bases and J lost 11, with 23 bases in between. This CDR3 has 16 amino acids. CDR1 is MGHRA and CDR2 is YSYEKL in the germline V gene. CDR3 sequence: CASSQDHGWVEEQKYF. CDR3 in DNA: TGCGCCAGCAGCCAAGATCACGGGTGGGTCGAGGAGCAGAAGTACTTC.

The CDR3 sequence is CASSLGGTREGYEQYF. The DNA of the CDR3 is TGTGCCAGCAGCTTGGGGGGGACCCGGGAGGGCTACGAGCAGTACTTC. The chain uses TRBV5-5 and TRBJ2-7, with TRBD2 identical over 8 bases. This CDR3 is built from 16 residues. With 0 bases clipped from V and 3 bases from J, the junction kept 8 bases outside the gene matches. Germline-derived CDR1 and CDR2 are SGHKS and YYEKEE (reference sequence).

In DNA, the CDR3 is TGTGCCAGCATTGAGGGTACTGAAGCTTTCTTT. It specifies CASIEGTEAFF. This rearrangement joins TRBV27 to TRBJ1-1; no reliable D call. The V gene lost 7 bases and the J gene lost 5 bases, with 8 bases spanning the gap. Looked up from germline, CDR1 is MNHEY and CDR2 is SMNVEV (reference sequence). The CDR3 runs to 11 residues.

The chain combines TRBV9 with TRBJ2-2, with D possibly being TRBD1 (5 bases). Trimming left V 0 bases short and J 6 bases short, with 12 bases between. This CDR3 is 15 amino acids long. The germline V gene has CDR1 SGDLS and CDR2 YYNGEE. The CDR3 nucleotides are TGTGCCAGCAGCGTAGGGGCAGGGAAAGCCGGGGAGCTGTTTTTT. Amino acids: CASSVGAGKAGELFF.

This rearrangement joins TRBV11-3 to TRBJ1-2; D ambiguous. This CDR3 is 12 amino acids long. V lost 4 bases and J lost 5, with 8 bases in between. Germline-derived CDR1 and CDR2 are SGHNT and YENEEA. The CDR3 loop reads CASSSSPYGYTF. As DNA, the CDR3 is TGTGCCAGCAGCTCGTCCCCGTATGGCTACACCTTC.

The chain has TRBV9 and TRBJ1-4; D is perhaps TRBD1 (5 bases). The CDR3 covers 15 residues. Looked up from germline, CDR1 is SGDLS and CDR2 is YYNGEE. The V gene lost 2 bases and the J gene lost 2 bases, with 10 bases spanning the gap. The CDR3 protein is CASSVGGFTNEKLFF. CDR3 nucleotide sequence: TGTGCCAGCAGCGTCGGGGGGTTTACTAATGAAAAACTGTTTTTT.

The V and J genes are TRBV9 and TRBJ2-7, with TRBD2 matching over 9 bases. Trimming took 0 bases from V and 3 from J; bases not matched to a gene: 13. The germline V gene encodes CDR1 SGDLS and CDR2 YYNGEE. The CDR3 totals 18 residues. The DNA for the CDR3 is TGTGCCAGCAGCGTAGCTCCTATTAAAAATAGCGGGAGCTACGAGCAGTACTTC. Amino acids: CASSVAPIKNSGSYEQYF.